The TCR beta chain under discussion was sequenced for a study of T cell responses to AZD1222 COVID-19 vaccine. Doses given second, at about 4 or about 12 weeks, were pooled. Study findings and constraints: After two AZD1222 doses, spike-specific TCR breadth and depth rose versus day 0. Possibly, clonal diversity was underestimated; donors were largely white British and included more females.

The assay was immunoSEQ multiplex PCR, and TCRdb's table has in-frame clones only and misses some. The sample has 55,000 to 65,000 clones; 89% are singletons. V dropped 3 bases and J dropped 2 bases, with 10 bases sitting between them. Germline loops: CDR1 LGHDT, CDR2 YNNKEL (reference sequence). The CDR3 extends over 14 amino acids. A remark on this clone: Its antigen is unknown.

This chain connects TRBV3-1 (or the pseudogene TRBV3-2) to TRBJ1-1; perhaps TRBD1 as D (6 bases). The origin of this receptor is an adult who received the AZD1222 COVID-19 vaccine. Source: peripheral blood, taken 28 days after the second AZD1222 dose. For the CDR3, the DNA is TGTGCCAGCAGCCAGGCGGACAGAAACACTGAAGCTTTCTTT. As protein: CASSQADRNTEAFF.